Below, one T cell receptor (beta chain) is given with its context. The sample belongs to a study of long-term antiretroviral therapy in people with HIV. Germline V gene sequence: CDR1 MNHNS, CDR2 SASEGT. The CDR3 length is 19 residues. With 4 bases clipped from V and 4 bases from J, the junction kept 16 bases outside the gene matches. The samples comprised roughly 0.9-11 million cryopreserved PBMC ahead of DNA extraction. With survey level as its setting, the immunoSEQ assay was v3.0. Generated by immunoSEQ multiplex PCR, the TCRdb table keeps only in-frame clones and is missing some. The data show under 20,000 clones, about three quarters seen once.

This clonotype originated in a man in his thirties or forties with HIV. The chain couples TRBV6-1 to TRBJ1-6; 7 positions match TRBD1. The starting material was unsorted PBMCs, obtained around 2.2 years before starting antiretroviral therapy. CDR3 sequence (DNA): TGTGCCAGCAGTGGCTTCCTCATTACAGGGGACTTTTATAATTCACCCCTCCACTTT. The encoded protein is CASSGFLITGDFYNSPLHF.